This TCR beta chain was sequenced for a study of regulatory T cells in long-lasting Graves disease. General study points: A limited number of samples was an acknowledged limitation.

Germline-derived CDR1 and CDR2 are SGHRS and YFSETQ. Trimming removed 4 bases at V and 4 bases at J, with 20 bases between. The CDR3 sequence is 16 residues long. Described time point: newly diagnosed GD, antithyroid drugs for less than 3 months. With RNA extracted from PBMCs as input, the TCR library was made. This clonotype was picked up many times. Its antigen is still unknown. Arm-PCR of CDR3 regions with iRepertoire HTBI primers generated TCR beta libraries. Via MiXCR, TCRdb re-called the multiplex PCR reads, giving one row per CDR3 protein. The table shows fewer than 500,000 distinct CDR3 sequences, with 15% to 20% occurring only once. Separately, the same data were catalogued under a study of T cells in Graves' hyperthyroidism and ophthalmopathy. That investigation notes: Calling Graves' hyperthyroidism stable meant ophthalmopathy did not progress within 18 months. Participants, patients aged 18 to 65, had newly diagnosed hyperthyroidism with a duration under 2 months. The HTBI primer set drove a first-round RT-PCR of the TCR CDR3.

The TCR was taken from a man between 35 and 55 years old with Graves disease. This sample comprised peripheral blood mononuclear cells (PBMCs), obtained at new diagnosis, from a patient treated with antithyroid drugs. The gene calls are TRBV5-1 and TRBJ1-2, with TRBD1 as a possible D gene (5 bases). CDR3 bases: TGCGCCAGCAGCGTGACCGGGGCCCCCTCGGGCTATGGCTACACCTTC. This codes for CASSVTGAPSGYGYTF.